A single sample is the source of the 22 T cell receptor beta chains below, sequenced in a study of blood T cells in healthy people across ages. Then a second PCR, running about 7 to 11 cycles, was carried out with a sample-barcoded 5' primer and a J-beta primer mix. TCRdb recomputed calls from the 5' RACE reads with MiXCR, one row per CDR3 protein. The sample has 700,000 or so distinct CDR3 sequences; 20% to 25% are singletons. The specimen was blood. The receptor source for this set is a man between 65 and 85 years old in good health.

The table lists this clonotype with a few counts. The chain combines TRBV5-1 with TRBJ2-6; D unresolved. V lost 4 bases, J lost 0 bases, and 11 bases lay in between. Germline V gene lookup returns CDR1 SGHRS and CDR2 YFSETQ. There are 16 residues in the CDR3. CDR3 bases: TGCGCCAGCAGCCCGACGGTGCGCTCTGGGGCCAACGTCCTGACTTTC. This sequence encodes CASSPTVRSGANVLTF. The whole variable domain, filled in from reference TRBV5-1 and TRBJ2-6, reads KAGVTQTPRYLIKTRGQQVTLSCSPISGHRSVSWYQQTPGQGLQFLFEYFSETQRNKGNFPGRFSGRQFSNSRSEMNVSTLELGDSALYLCASSPTVRSGANVLTFGAGSRLTVL.

This clonotype was counted a few times. This chain uses TRBV20-1 with TRBJ2-1; the match to TRBD2 covers 9 bases. Per germline, CDR1 DFQATT and CDR2 SNEGSKA (reference sequence). The CDR3 spans 13 residues. This chain's CDR3 is CRDLAGTYNEQFF. In DNA, the CDR3 is TGCAGAGACCTAGCGGGGACCTACAATGAGCAGTTCTTC.

The chain links TRBV29-1 to TRBJ2-7, with 7 bases matching TRBD1. Per the germline V gene, CDR1 is SQVTM and CDR2 is ANQGSEA. The CDR3 covers 11 residues. CDR3 region: CCCRQGYEQYF. The DNA of the CDR3 is TGCTGCTGCCGACAGGGCTACGAGCAGTACTTC.

The chain employs TRBV27 and TRBJ1-2; TRBD1 is a possible D gene (6 bases). Germline loops: CDR1 MNHEY, CDR2 SMNVEV (reference sequence). The CDR3 has 15 residues. V was trimmed by 0 bases and J by 6 bases, leaving 14 bases between them. The CDR3 sequence: CASSLSGRGYNGYTF. The CDR3 DNA is TGTGCCAGCAGTTTATCGGGCAGGGGTTATAATGGCTACACCTTC.

This clonotype has a handful of counts. This chain links TRBV29-1 with TRBJ1-5; D is perhaps TRBD1 (6 bases). The V end lost 4 bases, the J end lost 3 bases, and 7 bases lay between the germline ends. The CDR3 totals 12 residues. Germline-derived CDR1 and CDR2 are SQVTM and ANQGSEA. Written as DNA, the CDR3 is TGCAGCGTTGCAGGGGTCAATCAGCCCCAGCATTTT. Translation: CSVAGVNQPQHF.

This clonotype was detected many times. CDR3 sequence reads: CSVEAGGNTQYF. The CDR3 coding sequence is TGCAGCGTTGAAGCGGGGGGCAATACGCAGTATTTT. The chain has TRBV29-1 and TRBJ2-3; D is possibly TRBD2 (7 bases). Germline V CDR1 and CDR2: SQVTM, ANQGSEA. CDR3 size: 12 residues. Trimming removed 1 base from V and 7 bases from J, with 9 bases in between.

This clonotype came up a few times. The chain is built from TRBV7-3 and TRBJ1-1, with D uncertain. The CDR3 loop spans 13 amino acids. V was shortened by 0 bases and J by 8 bases, with 10 bases between the two germline ends. The V gene's germline CDR1 is SGHTA and CDR2 FQGTGA. The CDR3 sequence: CASSLTRVAEAFF. DNA for the CDR3: TGTGCCAGCAGCTTAACACGGGTAGCAGAAGCTTTCTTT.

This clonotype has only a few counts. The chain links TRBV20-1 to TRBJ1-5, with D perhaps matching TRBD1 (6 bases). CDR1 and CDR2 (germline): DFQATT, SNEGSKA (reference sequence). This CDR3 has 15 residues. V was trimmed by 0 bases and J by 6 bases, leaving 15 bases between them. The CDR3 DNA follows: TGCAGTGCTAGAGATCGGAGGGGGGCAGGTCAGCCCCAGCATTTT. Residues: CSARDRRGAGQPQHF.

The chain employs TRBV7-2 and TRBJ1-2, with 10 bases aligning to TRBD1. V lost 5 bases, J lost 9 bases, and 12 bases stayed unmatched. CDR1 and CDR2 from the germline V gene are SGHTA and FQGNSA. The length of the CDR3 is 15 residues. The CDR3 spells CASSPLPRDRGRYTF. CDR3 nucleotide sequence: TGTGCCAGCAGCCCCCTTCCGCGGGACAGGGGACGCTACACCTTC.

V usage is TRBV12-3 or TRBV12-4 and J usage is TRBJ1-4; D remains unclear. With 8 bases removed from V and 10 bases from J, the gap between germline ends came to 20 bases. The CDR3 runs 14 residues. The chain's CDR3 is CASEKDVEVGKLFF. The DNA for the CDR3 is TGTGCCAGCGAAAAGGACGTCGAAGTTGGAAAACTGTTTTTT.

The chain combines TRBV7-2 with TRBJ2-1; D possibly uses TRBD1 or TRBD2 (5 bases each). Germline CDR1 SGHTA, CDR2 FQGNSA. This CDR3 spans 18 amino acids. Deletions cut 1 base from V and 0 bases from J, with 16 bases between. As DNA, the CDR3 is TGTGCCAGCAGCTTAGACGGGACCAGCCTGAGCTCCTACAATGAGCAGTTCTTC. Translated, it gives CASSLDGTSLSSYNEQFF.

The rearrangement joins TRBV6-1 to TRBJ2-6, with no clear D. Trimming pared 6 bases from V and 0 bases from J, leaving 9 bases between. CDR1 is MNHNS and CDR2 is SASEGT in the germline V gene. The CDR3 runs 15 residues. CDR3 loop: CASRGAYSGANVLTF. CDR3 nucleotide sequence: TGTGCCAGCAGAGGAGCATACTCTGGGGCCAACGTCCTGACTTTC.

This clonotype was picked up a small number of times. This sequence joins TRBV11-3 and TRBJ2-1, with TRBD2 matching over 10 bases. The CDR3 runs to 15 residues. CDR1 and CDR2 (germline): SGHNT, YENEEA. Losses at the gene ends were 4 bases for V and 3 bases for J; bases not matched to a gene: 3. The CDR3, as DNA: TGTGCCAGCAGCTCGAAGCGGGGGGGCTACAATGAGCAGTTCTTC. Protein: CASSSKRGGYNEQFF.

The chain has TRBV5-1 and TRBJ2-1; D ambiguous. The CDR3 spans 15 residues. The germline V and J ends were trimmed by 0 bases and 0 bases, with 7 bases remaining between them. Germline V CDR1 and CDR2: SGHRS, YFSETQ. In DNA, the CDR3 is TGCGCCAGCAGCTTGGACCAGAGCTCCTACAATGAGCAGTTCTTC. This gives the protein CASSLDQSSYNEQFF. Supplemented by reference TRBV5-1 and TRBJ2-1, the full variable domain reads KAGVTQTPRYLIKTRGQQVTLSCSPISGHRSVSWYQQTPGQGLQFLFEYFSETQRNKGNFPGRFSGRQFSNSRSEMNVSTLELGDSALYLCASSLDQSSYNEQFFGPGTRLTVL.

The rearrangement links TRBV20-1 to TRBJ2-4; TRBD2 agrees at 12 bases. V was clipped by 1 base and J by 0 bases; unmatched bases: 1. The CDR3 extends over 16 amino acids. Germline CDR1 is DFQATT and CDR2 is SNEGSKA (reference sequence). The CDR3 here is CSARALAGGAKNIQYF. Written as DNA, the CDR3 is TGCAGTGCTAGAGCACTAGCGGGGGGAGCCAAAAACATTCAGTACTTC.

The chain uses TRBV5-5 and TRBJ2-1; a weak D match, TRBD2 (5 bases). This CDR3 comprises 14 residues. Germline values: CDR1 SGHKS, CDR2 YYEKEE (reference sequence). The V gene lost 0 bases and the J gene lost 6 bases, with 10 bases spanning the gap. The CDR3 bases are TGTGCCAGCAGCTTGGCTAGCTACTTCAATGAGCAGTTCTTC. It codes for CASSLASYFNEQFF.

V gene TRBV5-6 combines with J gene TRBJ2-7, with D unresolved. Trimming shortened V by 5 bases and J by 6 bases, and 18 bases separated the two germline ends. Per germline, CDR1 SGHDT and CDR2 YYEEEE. This CDR3 comprises 14 residues. CDR3: CASRKRSGAFEQYV. CDR3 coding DNA: TGTGCCAGCAGAAAACGGTCGGGCGCCTTCGAGCAGTACGTC.

The table lists this clonotype with a few counts. V gene TRBV11-2 combines with J gene TRBJ2-3; D gene uncertain. Germline V gene lookup returns CDR1 SGHAT and CDR2 FQNNGV. The CDR3 is made up of 12 amino acids. Trimming cost V 7 bases and J 12 bases, with 17 bases left between them. The CDR3 is CASTPTAEPQYF. In DNA, the CDR3 is TGTGCCAGCACCCCGACTGCGGAGCCTCAGTATTTT.

As for this clonotype: An end of the junction does not agree with germline; a read error may underlie this. The DNA for the CDR3 is TGTGCCGGCAGTTTAAACTACGAGCAGTACTTC. The encoded protein is CAGSLNYEQYF. The chain has TRBV12-3 or TRBV12-4 and TRBJ2-7; D ambiguous. This CDR3 has 11 residues.

This sequence joins TRBV5-1 and TRBJ2-1, with a weak D call TRBD2 (6 bases). Trimming stripped 4 bases from V and 5 bases from J, with 16 bases between. The germline CDR1 and CDR2 sequences are SGHRS and YFSETQ. CDR3 length equals 15 residues. CDR3 coding DNA: TGCGCCAGCAGCCTTAGTCTAGCGCCCAACAATGAGCAGTTCTTC. It is translated as CASSLSLAPNNEQFF.

V gene TRBV13 combines with J gene TRBJ1-2; D remains ambiguous. V was shortened by 0 bases and J by 6 bases, with 14 bases between the two germline ends. From germline, CDR1 is PRHDT and CDR2 FYEKMQ (reference sequence). The CDR3 extends over 15 amino acids. The chain's CDR3 is CASSLGAGIGNGYTF. DNA of the CDR3: TGTGCCAGCAGCTTAGGCGCGGGGATTGGTAATGGCTACACCTTC.

The genes are TRBV28 and TRBJ1-5; D might be TRBD1 (6 bases). V dropped 5 bases and J dropped 9 bases, with 17 bases sitting between them. Per the germline V gene, CDR1 is MDHEN and CDR2 is SYDVKM. This CDR3 is built from 14 residues. The CDR3 sequence is CASSPPQQGWPQHF. The CDR3 region has the DNA TGTGCCAGCAGTCCCCCCCAACAGGGATGGCCCCAGCATTTT.